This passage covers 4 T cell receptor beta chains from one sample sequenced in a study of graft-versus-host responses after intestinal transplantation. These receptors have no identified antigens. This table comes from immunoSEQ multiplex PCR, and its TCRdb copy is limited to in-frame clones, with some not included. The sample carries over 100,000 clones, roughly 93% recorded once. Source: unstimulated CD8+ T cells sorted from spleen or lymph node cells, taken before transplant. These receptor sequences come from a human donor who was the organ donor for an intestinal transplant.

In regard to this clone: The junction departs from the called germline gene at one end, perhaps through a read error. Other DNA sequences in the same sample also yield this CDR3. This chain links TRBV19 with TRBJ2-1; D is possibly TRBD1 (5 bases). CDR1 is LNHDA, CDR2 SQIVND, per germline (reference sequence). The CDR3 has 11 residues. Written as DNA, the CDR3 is TGCGCCAGTAGTATTGGACACGAGCAGTTCTTC. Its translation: CASSIGHEQFF. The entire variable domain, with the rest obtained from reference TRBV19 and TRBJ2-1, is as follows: DGGITQSPKYLFRKEGQNVTLSCEQNLNHDAMYWYRQDPGQGLRLIYYSQIVNDFQKGDIAEGYSVSREKKESFPLTVTSAQKNPTAFYLCASSIGHEQFFGPGTRLTVL.

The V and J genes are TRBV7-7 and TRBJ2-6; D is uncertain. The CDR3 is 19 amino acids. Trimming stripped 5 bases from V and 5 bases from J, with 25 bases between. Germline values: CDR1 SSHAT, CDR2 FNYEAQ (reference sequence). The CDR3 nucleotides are TGTGCCAGCAGCCGGGCGCGTAAGTGCCACAAAAGTCGGGCCAACGTCCTGACTTTC. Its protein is CASSRARKCHKSRANVLTF.

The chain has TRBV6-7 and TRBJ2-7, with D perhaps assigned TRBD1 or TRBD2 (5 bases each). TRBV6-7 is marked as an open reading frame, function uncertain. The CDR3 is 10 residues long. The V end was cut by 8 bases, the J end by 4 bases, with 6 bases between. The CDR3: CASGGYEQYF. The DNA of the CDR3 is TGTGCCAGCGGGGGTTACGAGCAGTACTTC.

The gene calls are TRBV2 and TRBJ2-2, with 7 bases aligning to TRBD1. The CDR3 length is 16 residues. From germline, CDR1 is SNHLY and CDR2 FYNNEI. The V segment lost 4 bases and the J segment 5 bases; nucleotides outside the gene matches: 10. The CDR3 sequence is CASSGGRGMGTGELFF. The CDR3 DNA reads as TGTGCCAGCAGTGGGGGCAGGGGGATGGGAACCGGGGAGCTGTTTTTT.